The clone carrying this T cell receptor beta chain was detected ten times or more. Each CDR3 protein is one row after TCRdb ran MiXCR on the 5' RACE reads. The data contain around 310,000 distinct CDR3 sequences, 3.5% to 4.5% of them singletons. These data come from a study of T cells after yellow fever vaccination. The receptor's source is a man aged 18-30 years who received the YFV17D yellow fever vaccine. This specimen consisted of PBMCs, obtained 5 days after the yellow fever booster vaccination.

CDR3 protein: CASSPRQGSAYEQYF. The CDR3 nucleotides read TGTGCCAGTAGTCCCCGACAGGGGTCTGCCTACGAGCAGTACTTC. This sequence joins TRBV19 and TRBJ2-7; 8 positions agree with TRBD1. The CDR3 is 15 residues long. In germline, CDR1 is LNHDA, CDR2 SQIVND (reference sequence). Trimming took 5 bases from V and 2 from J; bases not matched to a gene: 8.